This TCR beta chain is drawn from a study of blood T cells in healthy people across ages. On the study more broadly: Template-switching capture recovered about one barcoded beta molecule per two T cells.

Findings and limits, study-wide: Long-lived donors had more naive CD4+ cells and higher diversity than aged donors.

With 6 bases removed from V and 10 bases from J, the gap between germline ends came to 14 bases. Germline assignment: CDR1 SGHNT and CDR2 YYREEE (reference sequence). This CDR3 comprises 12 residues. Primed by a sample-barcoded 5' primer and a J-beta primer mix, a second PCR proceeded for about 6 to 11 cycles. TCRdb called the 5' RACE reads again in MiXCR, with one record for every CDR3 protein. Of over 600,000 distinct CDR3 sequences listed, 40% to 45% were seen once; the top ten hold 30%. For this clonotype: Its antigen is unknown.

Individuals who donated were healthy Caucasians from Russia aged 6 to 90. The sample comprised blood. The chain has TRBV5-4 and TRBJ2-1; D perhaps matches TRBD2 (7 bases). This receptor was identified in a man aged 80 or over in good health. The CDR3 here is CASKPRGAEQFF. DNA for the CDR3: TGTGCCAGCAAACCTCGGGGGGCAGAGCAGTTCTTC.